One and the same sample provided the 15 T cell receptor beta chains below, sequenced in a study of naive and memory T cell subsets (dated by TCRdb to about 2017). To prepare the library, 5' RACE was applied. This sample was sequenced with an Illumina MiSeq. The ligated cDNA was amplified in four rounds of PCR with nested alpha and beta constant region primers together with the SP2 primer. TCRdb reprocessed the public reads (quality trimming at Q25 with fastp, clone calling with MiXCR) and kept in-frame beta chains. Duplicate CDR3 protein sequences are folded into a single record with the most common DNA and genes. For this sample there are over 50,000 distinct CDR3 sequences; 6.5% to 8.5% appear just once. More than 7.5% of the sample goes to the ten largest clones. The study reported a robust and sensitive protocol to amplify, sequence and analyze TCRs, based on 3' ligation of a UMI-containing oligonucleotide to TCR cDNA.

These receptors all stem from a female donor in good health.

In this sample, this clonotype turned up a few times. The chain recombines TRBV6-2 or TRBV6-3 with TRBJ2-1; perhaps TRBD2 as D (5 bases). Germline V gene data show CDR1 as MNHEY and CDR2 as SVGEGT. The CDR3 sequence is 12 residues long. The V gene lost 5 bases and the J gene lost 9 bases, with 11 bases spanning the gap. In DNA, the CDR3 is TGTGCCAGCAGTAACCGGGGTGGTGAGCAGTTCTTC. Protein: CASSNRGGEQFF.

Ten or more counts support this clonotype. This rearrangement joins TRBV6-1 to TRBJ1-5; D might be TRBD1 (5 bases). The germline CDR1 and CDR2 sequences are MNHNS and SASEGT. Trimming cost V 11 bases and J 0 bases, with 11 bases left between them. There are 13 residues in the CDR3. The CDR3, as DNA: TGTGCCGGGGCAGTTTATAGCAATCAGCCCCAGCATTTT. It encodes CAGAVYSNQPQHF.

Ten or more counts support this clonotype. CDR3 nucleotide sequence: TGTGCCAGCAGCTTAGCAGGTATCTCCTACGAGCAGTACTTC. It translates to CASSLAGISYEQYF. This chain joins TRBV7-2 and TRBJ2-7, with D uncertain. The CDR3 extends over 14 amino acids. Trimming shortened V by 0 bases and J by 0 bases, and 6 bases separated the two germline ends. Germline values: CDR1 SGHTA, CDR2 FQGNSA.

This clonotype showed up just a few times. The CDR3 protein is CASSYATTAGYF. As DNA, the CDR3 is TGTGCCAGCAGTTACGCCACGACAGCCGGTTACTTC. The chain has TRBV6-2 or TRBV6-3 and TRBJ2-7; D possibly corresponds to TRBD1 (5 bases). This CDR3 spans 12 amino acids. Germline values: CDR1 MNHEY, CDR2 SVGEGT. Trimming cost V 2 bases and J 13 bases, with 15 bases left between them.

This clonotype has more than one count but fewer than ten. V usage is TRBV12-3 or TRBV12-4 and J usage is TRBJ1-1; maybe TRBD1 (6 bases). The V and J ends lost 8 bases and 1 base respectively, with 20 bases between them. The length of the CDR3 is 16 residues. CDR3 coding DNA: TGTGCCAGCCGGGGCACCAGGGGCAGTTGGAACACTGAAGCTTTCTTT. This translates into CASRGTRGSWNTEAFF.

This clonotype turned up a few times. The chain links TRBV6-2 or TRBV6-3 to TRBJ2-7; D may be TRBD1 (5 bases). Germline CDR1 is MNHEY and CDR2 is SVGEGT. The V gene lost 2 bases and the J gene lost 6 bases, with 11 bases spanning the gap. The CDR3 has 13 amino acids. Written as DNA, the CDR3 is TGTGCCAGCAGTTACCCAGGGTACGCCGAGCAGTACTTC. Translated: CASSYPGYAEQYF.

This clonotype was observed a few times. CDR3 region: CASSSRAGDWTDTQYF. CDR3 in DNA: TGTGCCAGCAGCTCGAGGGCGGGGGATTGGACAGATACGCAGTATTTT. The V and J genes are TRBV7-2 and TRBJ2-3; 7 nucleotides align to TRBD2. V was clipped by 4 bases and J by 3 bases; unmatched bases: 10. This CDR3 contains 16 residues. Germline V gene sequence: CDR1 SGHTA, CDR2 FQGNSA.

In its sample, this clonotype was seen many times. The J gene is TRBJ1-1, the V gene TRBV3-1; maybe TRBD1 (5 bases). Germline CDR1 and CDR2: LGHDT and YNNKEL (reference sequence). V lost 0 bases and J lost 1, with 18 bases in between. The CDR3 sequence is 18 residues long. The CDR3, as DNA: TGTGCCAGCAGCCAAGACCGGGACCCCGACCTGAGGAACACTGAAGCTTTCTTT. This gives the protein CASSQDRDPDLRNTEAFF.

This clonotype has ten or more counts. The chain uses TRBV20-1 and TRBJ1-2; TRBD1 agrees at 7 bases. The CDR3 covers 15 residues. CDR1 is DFQATT, CDR2 SNEGSKA, per germline (reference sequence). V was clipped by 4 bases and J by 4 bases; unmatched bases: 12. CDR3 region: CSATNLGQAIYGYTF. DNA for the CDR3: TGCAGTGCTACAAATCTCGGACAGGCGATCTATGGCTACACCTTC.

This clonotype was observed a few times. This rearrangement joins TRBV19 to TRBJ2-1; D remains unclear. Trimming cost V 4 bases and J 4 bases, with 8 bases left between them. Germline V lookup: CDR1 LNHDA, CDR2 SQIVND (reference sequence). CDR3 length: 13 amino acids. For the CDR3, the DNA is TGTGCCAGTAGTAGGGCGAGATACAATGAGCAGTTCTTC. Residues: CASSRARYNEQFF. Variable domain in full (rest from reference TRBV19 and TRBJ2-1): DGGITQSPKYLFRKEGQNVTLSCEQNLNHDAMYWYRQDPGQGLRLIYYSQIVNDFQKGDIAEGYSVSREKKESFPLTVTSAQKNPTAFYLCASSRARYNEQFFGPGTRLTVL.

This clonotype appeared a few times. The V call is TRBV27, the J call TRBJ2-7; D is ambiguous. The CDR3 runs to 13 residues. Trimming removed 8 bases from V and 0 bases from J, with 11 bases in between. CDR1 MNHEY and CDR2 SMNVEV come from the germline V gene (reference sequence). CDR3 coding DNA: TGTGCCAGCTCGGCCGGCAGCTCCTACGAGCAGTACTTC. This codes for CASSAGSSYEQYF.

In its sample, this clonotype was seen a few times. An end of the junction differs from the germline gene, which may be a read error. The chain carries TRBV20-1 and TRBJ2-5; no clear D. The germline CDR1 and CDR2 sequences are DFQATT and SNEGSKA (reference sequence). The CDR3 has 8 residues. CDR3 sequence reads: CSASPPNF. The CDR3 nucleotides read TGCAGTGCTAGTCCCCCGAACTTC.

This clonotype was detected many times. The gene calls are TRBV20-1 and TRBJ1-5, with D unclear. The CDR3 contains 14 residues. With 6 bases removed from V and 3 bases from J, the gap between germline ends came to 15 bases. Germline V gene sequence: CDR1 DFQATT, CDR2 SNEGSKA (reference sequence). CDR3 sequence (DNA): TGCAGTGCCCCCTACGGGGTCCTCAATCAGCCCCAGCATTTT. This translates into CSAPYGVLNQPQHF.

This clonotype was observed once. This could be a read error, since a much larger clone is one nucleotide away. The rearrangement links TRBV20-1 to TRBJ1-5; D is possibly TRBD1 (5 bases). V was shortened by 5 bases and J by 2 bases, with 16 bases between the two germline ends. CDR1 is DFQATT, CDR2 SNEGSKA, per germline (reference sequence). The CDR3 is 15 amino acids. The CDR3 sequence: CSADILWGGNQPQHF. CDR3 DNA sequence: TGCAGTGCTGACATCCTGTGGGGGGGCAATCAGCCCCAGCATTTT.

A few counts support this clonotype. This chain uses TRBV5-1 with TRBJ1-3, with D hard to call. The CDR3 is 17 amino acids. Trimming took 0 bases from V and 0 from J, leaving 13 bases between them. The germline gives CDR1 SGHRS, CDR2 YFSETQ. The CDR3 loop reads CASSLGYSGPSGNTIYF. CDR3 DNA sequence: TGCGCCAGCAGCTTGGGGTACAGTGGTCCCTCTGGAAACACCATATATTTT.